This TCR beta chain comes out of a study of post-analysis software for immune sequencing data. Study-wide points: Elevated frequency relative to controls characterized several TRBV segments in patients, TRBV5-6, TRBV5-1 and TRBV20-1 among them.

Unique molecular identifiers were built into the TCR beta cDNA libraries. A single record per CDR3 protein comes from TCRdb applying MiXCR to the PCR reads. The profile shows roughly 670,000 distinct CDR3 sequences, over 45% of them singletons. Remarks on this clonotype: Its antigen remains unknown.

Germline V gene data show CDR1 as MGHRA and CDR2 as YSYEKL. V was cut by 4 bases and J by 4 bases, with 22 bases left in between. The CDR3 is made up of 17 amino acids. This receptor was identified in a girl aged 2 to 9 with multiple sclerosis. The chain has TRBV4-1 and TRBJ2-5, with D perhaps TRBD1 or TRBD2 (6 bases each). Sequenced input: blood. The CDR3 protein is CASSLRGLAEAGETQYF. CDR3 in DNA: TGCGCCAGCAGCCTCAGGGGCTTAGCGGAGGCGGGAGAGACCCAGTACTTC.